The TCR beta chain under discussion was sequenced for a study of blood T cells in healthy people across ages. Study-level findings and limits: Changes seen in expanded clonotypes were possibly confounded by donor CMV status left unknown.

It was with a sample-barcoded 5' primer and a J-beta primer mix that a second PCR of roughly 7 to 12 cycles was run. TCRdb called the 5' RACE reads again in MiXCR, with one record for every CDR3 protein. The repertoire holds fewer than 800,000 distinct CDR3 sequences, with roughly 49% as singletons. Comment on this clonotype: What it recognizes is unknown. At one of its ends the junction is not consistent with the germline gene, which may arise from a read error.

CDR1 and CDR2 from the germline V gene are SGHRS and YFSETQ. The CDR3 runs 15 residues. The chain has TRBV5-1 and TRBJ2-3; a weak D match, TRBD2 (5 bases). Sequencing was done on a sample of blood. This clonotype was sampled from a woman aged 55-70 years in good health. This CDR3 is CAGSLGRSGTDTQYF. The CDR3 DNA sequence: TGCGCCGGCAGCTTGGGGAGATCTGGCACAGATACGCAGTATTTT.